These 10 T cell receptor beta chains were all obtained from the same sample, sequenced in a study of T cells in Graves' hyperthyroidism and ophthalmopathy. The source material, RNA transcripts, was used to amplify TCR beta CDR3 regions. The TCR CDR3 first-round RT-PCR relied on the HTBI primer set. MiXCR was run by TCRdb on the multiplex PCR reads, yielding one entry per CDR3 protein. The table has about 560,000 distinct CDR3 sequences, 15% to 17% seen once. Material for sequencing was blood. The source is a woman in her 30s with Graves' hyperthyroidism.

The V gene is TRBV14, the J gene TRBJ2-3, with D hard to call. V lost 0 bases to trimming and J lost 5 bases, with 6 bases between them. This CDR3 has 13 residues. CDR1 SGHDN and CDR2 FVKESK come from the germline V gene. The CDR3 coding sequence is TGTGCCAGCAGCCAAGAAGAGAGAGATACGCAGTATTTT. It codes for CASSQEERDTQYF. Looking up the rest from reference TRBV14 and TRBJ2-3 gives the full variable domain: EAGVTQFPSHSVIEKGQTVTLRCDPISGHDNLYWYRRVMGKEIKFLLHFVKESKQDESGMPNNRFLAERTGGTYSTLKVQPAELEDSGVYFCASSQEERDTQYFGPGTRLTVL.

This clonotype was found a few times. The CDR3 here is CASSYLTSGNTGELFF. CDR3 sequence (DNA): TGTGCCAGCAGTTACCTGACTAGCGGGAACACCGGGGAGCTGTTTTTT. The chain has TRBV6-6 and TRBJ2-2; 9 nucleotides match TRBD2. The CDR3 loop spans 16 amino acids. The trim removed 2 bases at V and 1 base at J, leaving 2 bases unmatched. In germline, CDR1 is MNHNY, CDR2 SVGAGI (reference sequence).

This clonotype was detected many times. This chain uses TRBV6-2 or TRBV6-3 with TRBJ2-1; D might be TRBD2 (6 bases). Trimming took 2 bases from V and 8 from J, leaving 16 bases between them. The CDR3 extends over 15 amino acids. Germline-derived CDR1 and CDR2 are MNHEY and SVGEGT. CDR3 DNA sequence: TGTGCCAGCAGTTACGTGGGACTGAGCGGCTATGAGCAGTTCTTC. It yields the protein CASSYVGLSGYEQFF.

The count of this clonotype is one. A single base separates this from a much larger clone, so it may be a read error. A read error is likely, as this CDR3 ends without the conserved phenylalanine or tryptophan. The chain uses TRBV7-2 and TRBJ2-5; TRBD2 agrees at 12 bases. CDR3 length: 15 residues. Germline assignment: CDR1 SGHTA and CDR2 FQGNSA. V shed 5 bases, J shed 4 bases, and the junction held 5 bases outside the gene matches. The CDR3 loop is CASSLLAGGPETQYS. As DNA, the CDR3 is TGTGCCAGCAGCCTTCTAGCGGGAGGGCCAGAGACCCAGTACTCC.

This clonotype was counted between two and nine times. This CDR3 is CASSPEVLATYEQYF. CDR3 nucleotide sequence: TGTGCCAGCAGCCCGGAGGTACTAGCCACCTACGAGCAGTACTTC. The V gene is TRBV7-6, the J gene TRBJ2-7; D possibly corresponds to TRBD2 (6 bases). The germline V gene has CDR1 SGHVS and CDR2 FNYEAQ. The CDR3 runs to 15 residues. Trimming took 5 bases from V and 2 from J, leaving 16 bases between them.

The rearrangement uses TRBV20-1 and TRBJ1-1; no definite D call. V shed 0 bases and J shed 0 bases, with 14 bases lying between them. The CDR3 totals 16 residues. CDR1 and CDR2 from the germline V gene are DFQATT and SNEGSKA (reference sequence). The CDR3 loop is CSARERAGGLNTEAFF. The DNA for the CDR3 is TGCAGTGCTAGAGAGAGAGCAGGCGGACTGAACACTGAAGCTTTCTTT.

J is TRBJ2-1 and V is TRBV6-2 or TRBV6-3; 7 bases agree with TRBD1. The CDR3 has 17 amino acids. Germline V lookup: CDR1 MNHEY, CDR2 SVGEGT. J was trimmed by 9 bases and V by 5 bases; bases with no gene match: 19. DNA of the CDR3: TGTGCCAGCAGTCCCGATAGGGGGCGGGCCGGAAGGGTTGAGCAGTTCTTC. Amino acid sequence: CASSPDRGRAGRVEQFF.

This clonotype was observed at least ten times. The chain employs TRBV7-2 and TRBJ2-3; perhaps TRBD2 as D (5 bases). The CDR3 is made up of 14 amino acids. Germline-derived CDR1 and CDR2 are SGHTA and FQGNSA. The ends were cut back, 6 bases at V and 4 bases at J, with 14 bases in the middle. CDR3 protein: CASSQEAGADTQYF. CDR3 DNA: TGTGCCAGCAGTCAAGAGGCGGGCGCAGATACGCAGTATTTT.

The chain joins TRBV6-9 to TRBJ1-4; D not certain. This CDR3 contains 15 residues. The ends were cut back, 3 bases at V and 8 bases at J, with 16 bases in the middle. Looked up from germline, CDR1 is MNHGY and CDR2 is SVAAGI. The CDR3 DNA reads as TGTGCCAGCAGTTACCCCGGAGCTTCCCCCGAAAAACTGTTTTTT. This codes for CASSYPGASPEKLFF.

The chain couples TRBV7-9 to TRBJ1-1; no clear D gene. The V gene lost 0 bases and the J gene lost 4 bases, with 9 bases spanning the gap. Germline assignment: CDR1 SEHNR and CDR2 FQNEAQ (reference sequence). The CDR3 is made up of 14 amino acids. As DNA, the CDR3 is TGTGCCAGCAGCTTAGCGGGAGACATCACTGAAGCTTTCTTT. Residues: CASSLAGDITEAFF.